The 23 T cell receptor beta chains given below trace back to one sample, sequenced in a study of OX40 agonist ivuxolimab in advanced cancers. Here immunoSEQ multiplex PCR was the method, and the copy in TCRdb shows in-frame clones only, minus some. Of around 76,000 clones listed, about 73% are singletons. The material sequenced was CD4+ or CD8+ T cells sorted from blood, taken in a trial of the OX40 agonist ivuxolimab. All receptors come from an adult with an advanced solid tumor such as melanoma, head and neck, liver or kidney cancer.

V usage is TRBV15 and J usage is TRBJ1-1; D gene ambiguous. The CDR3 contains 15 residues. The V and J ends lost 5 bases and 0 bases respectively, with 13 bases between them. Germline CDR1 is LNHNV and CDR2 is YYDKDF (reference sequence). The CDR3 protein is CATSWTYEVNTEAFF. The CDR3 bases are TGTGCCACCAGCTGGACTTATGAAGTGAACACTGAAGCTTTCTTT.

This clone was counted only a few times. The chain links TRBV7-2 to TRBJ2-3; TRBD2 agrees at 13 bases. CDR1 is SGHTA and CDR2 is FQGNSA in the germline V gene. This CDR3 region has 20 residues. With V trimmed by 0 bases and J by 1 base, 10 bases remained unmatched. The CDR3 bases are TGTGCCAGCAGCTTAGCCCGTTCGGGACTAGCGGGACTAGGCACAGATACGCAGTATTTT. Translation gives CASSLARSGLAGLGTDTQYF.

The CDR3 DNA sequence: TGTGCCAGCTCACCACGGCAGGGATGGGGCTCTGGGGCCAACGTCCTGACTTTC. Its translation is CASSPRQGWGSGANVLTF. The chain carries TRBV18 and TRBJ2-6; a possible D gene is TRBD1 (5 bases). This CDR3 is 18 amino acids long. The V end lost 1 base, the J end lost 0 bases, and 13 bases lay between the germline ends. The germline V gene has CDR1 KGHSH and CDR2 LQKENI.

This clone was seen more than once but under ten times. The chain joins TRBV5-1 to TRBJ1-1; maybe TRBD1 (6 bases). The V end lost 2 bases, the J end lost 1 base, and 9 bases lay between the germline ends. CDR3 length: 14 amino acids. Germline V gene data show CDR1 as SGHRS and CDR2 as YFSETQ. CDR3 residues: CASSFGGANTEAFF. The CDR3 nucleotides are TGCGCCAGCAGCTTCGGGGGCGCGAACACTGAAGCTTTCTTT.

This clone has only a few counts. The V gene is TRBV7-2, the J gene TRBJ2-1, with 8 bases matching TRBD2. After removal of 6 bases from V and 6 bases from J, the junction contained 7 bases not matched to a gene. This CDR3 has 14 amino acids. Germline V gene lookup returns CDR1 SGHTA and CDR2 FQGNSA. CDR3 nucleotide sequence: TGTGCCAGCAGTACTAGCGGAACCTTCAATGAGCAGTTCTTC. As protein: CASSTSGTFNEQFF. The complete variable domain, with remaining parts taken from reference TRBV7-2 and TRBJ2-1, reads GAGVSQSPSNKVTEKGKDVELRCDPISGHTALYWYRQSLGQGLEFLIYFQGNSAPDKSGLPSDRFSAERTGGSVSTLTIQRTQQEDSAVYLCASSTSGTFNEQFFGPGTRLTVL.

This clone has only one observation. The chain carries TRBV5-1 and TRBJ2-1; weak D call: TRBD2 (6 bases). The V and J ends lost 4 bases and 2 bases respectively, with 13 bases between them. The germline V gene has CDR1 SGHRS and CDR2 YFSETQ. The CDR3 covers 15 residues. The CDR3 loop is CASSMRTIPYNEQFF. Here the CDR3 DNA reads TGCGCCAGCAGCATGAGGACTATCCCCTACAATGAGCAGTTCTTC.

The rearrangement uses TRBV5-1 and TRBJ2-3; 11 bases map to TRBD2. The ends lost 0 bases at V and 0 bases at J; junction bases unmatched: 6. This CDR3 is 18 amino acids long. CDR1 and CDR2 (germline): SGHRS, YFSETQ. The DNA of the CDR3 is TGCGCCAGCAGCTTGGCCCCTAGCGGGGGGACTAGCACAGATACGCAGTATTTT. Encoded protein: CASSLAPSGGTSTDTQYF.

This clone was recorded a few times. The chain uses TRBV6-1 and TRBJ2-4, with a possible D match to TRBD2 (6 bases). Per the germline V gene, CDR1 is MNHNS and CDR2 is SASEGT. Trimming pared 10 bases from V and 0 bases from J, leaving 13 bases between. The CDR3 has 14 amino acids. The CDR3, as DNA: TGTGCCACCGGTCGGGGAGGAGCCAAAAACATTCAGTACTTC. This gives the protein CATGRGGAKNIQYF.

The V gene is TRBV7-2, the J gene TRBJ2-2; 8 bases are a match to TRBD2. The CDR3 runs 17 residues. V was clipped by 1 base and J by 5 bases; unmatched bases: 9. The V gene's germline CDR1 is SGHTA and CDR2 FQGNSA. The CDR3 is CASSLVRTSQQTGELFF. The CDR3 DNA reads as TGTGCCAGCAGCTTAGTGCGGACTAGCCAGCAGACCGGGGAGCTGTTTTTT.

This clone has only a few counts. The chain has TRBV2 and TRBJ1-1; D is perhaps TRBD1 (6 bases). V lost 6 bases to trimming and J lost 0 bases, with 11 bases between them. Germline CDR1 reads SNHLY; CDR2 reads FYNNEI. The CDR3 spans 14 residues. The CDR3 sequence: CASSVGTLNTEAFF. In DNA, the CDR3 is TGTGCCAGCAGCGTCGGGACATTGAACACTGAAGCTTTCTTT.

This chain uses TRBV5-1 with TRBJ2-1; 8 bases are a match to TRBD2. Trimming removed 2 bases from V and 1 base from J; junction bases left unmatched: 5. Germline V gene lookup returns CDR1 SGHRS and CDR2 YFSETQ. The CDR3 is 16 residues long. CDR3: CASSFISGVSYNEQFF. CDR3 in DNA: TGCGCCAGCAGCTTTATTAGCGGGGTATCCTACAATGAGCAGTTCTTC.

The chain is built from TRBV9 and TRBJ2-2, with D perhaps TRBD2 (5 bases). This CDR3 contains 15 residues. From germline, CDR1 is SGDLS and CDR2 YYNGEE. V was cut by 1 base and J by 6 bases, with 13 bases left in between. The CDR3, as DNA: TGTGCCAGCAGCGTAAGTTCCGGGGTGGCCGGGGAGCTGTTTTTT. Protein product: CASSVSSGVAGELFF.

The J gene is TRBJ1-1, the V gene TRBV29-1; D uncertain. The V and J ends lost 6 bases and 0 bases respectively, with 14 bases between them. The germline V gene has CDR1 SQVTM and CDR2 ANQGSEA. This CDR3 spans 14 amino acids. CDR3 nucleotides: TGCAGCGTGTCGGATAATCGAATGAACACTGAAGCTTTCTTT. Protein product: CSVSDNRMNTEAFF.

V is TRBV19 and J is TRBJ2-5; unclear D gene. The DNA end favors TRBJ2-7, so the J call may be wrong. Per germline, CDR1 LNHDA and CDR2 SQIVND (reference sequence). The CDR3 covers 15 residues. This CDR3 reads CASRYLADYSYEQYF. Written as DNA, the CDR3 is TGTGCCAGCCGGTACTTGGCAGATTATTCGTACGAGCAGTACTTC.

This chain joins TRBV13 and TRBJ2-1; D not resolved. The CDR3 covers 15 residues. Germline CDR1 PRHDT, CDR2 FYEKMQ (reference sequence). Trimming took 0 bases from V and 4 from J, leaving 10 bases between them. The CDR3 nucleotides are TGTGCCAGCAGCTTAGGGGGGTCCCGTTACAATGAGCAGTTCTTC. Its translation is CASSLGGSRYNEQFF.

This clone was seen more than once but under ten times. The chain carries TRBV4-1 and TRBJ1-2; D gene unclear. The CDR3 is made up of 13 amino acids. Germline V lookup: CDR1 MGHRA, CDR2 YSYEKL. The V and J ends lost 0 bases and 7 bases respectively, with 9 bases between them. The CDR3, as DNA: TGCGCCAGCAGCCAAGATCTGACGGCTGGCTACACCTTC. It translates to CASSQDLTAGYTF.

The V gene is TRBV6-6, the J gene TRBJ2-2; 7 nucleotides align to TRBD1. Germline V lookup: CDR1 MNHNY, CDR2 SVGAGI (reference sequence). Germline trimming cut 7 bases from V and 5 bases from J; bases unmatched to any gene: 13. The CDR3 loop spans 16 amino acids. The CDR3 DNA reads as TGTGCCAGCACCTTCGCCGGGGACAGAAGAACCGGGGAGCTGTTTTTT. This gives the protein CASTFAGDRRTGELFF.

This clone was picked up a small number of times. This chain links TRBV19 with TRBJ1-1; 7 bases match TRBD1. Germline V lookup: CDR1 LNHDA, CDR2 SQIVND (reference sequence). V lost 4 bases to trimming and J lost 1 base; unmatched junction nucleotides: 3. The CDR3 covers 14 residues. The CDR3 region has the DNA TGTGCCAGTAGTAGGCAGGGGGGGAACACTGAAGCTTTCTTT. Its protein product is CASSRQGGNTEAFF.

The chain couples TRBV28 to TRBJ2-5; 8 nucleotides agree with TRBD2. There are 15 residues in the CDR3. J lost 5 bases, V lost 7 bases, and 12 bases had no gene match. The V gene's germline CDR1 is MDHEN and CDR2 SYDVKM. CDR3 in amino acids: CASTQSGRAWETQYF. CDR3 DNA: TGTGCCAGCACCCAATCCGGGAGGGCCTGGGAGACCCAGTACTTC.

This clone was detected only a few times. The CDR3, as DNA: TGTGCCAGCAGCTTACCGGGACAGGTGAACACCGGGGAGCTGTTTTTT. This gives the protein CASSLPGQVNTGELFF. V gene TRBV5-4 combines with J gene TRBJ2-2, with 8 bases matching TRBD1. CDR1 and CDR2 from the germline V gene are SGHNT and YYREEE (reference sequence). V lost 2 bases and J lost 1; bases outside the gene matches: 4. This CDR3 contains 16 residues.

The chain is built from TRBV15 and TRBJ1-1; a weak D match, TRBD1 (6 bases). The CDR3 covers 14 residues. The germline V and J ends were trimmed by 0 bases and 9 bases, with 14 bases remaining between them. Germline V gene lookup returns CDR1 LNHNV and CDR2 YYDKDF (reference sequence). The CDR3 DNA reads TGTGCCACCAGCAGAGATTTACAGGGAGGAAAAGCTTTCTTT. Translated: CATSRDLQGGKAFF.

CDR3: CASSYGPYQETQYF. CDR3 coding DNA: TGTGCCAGCAGTTACGGGCCTTACCAAGAGACCCAGTACTTC. The chain joins TRBV6-6 to TRBJ2-5; no reliable D call. Germline loops: CDR1 MNHNY, CDR2 SVGAGI (reference sequence). V was shortened by 2 bases and J by 0 bases, with 7 bases between the two germline ends. The CDR3 spans 14 residues.

The rearrangement joins TRBV6-5 to TRBJ2-3, with unresolved D. Trimming took off 10 bases at V and 1 base at J, with 18 bases between the two ends. CDR1 is MNHEY and CDR2 is SVGAGI in the germline V gene. The CDR3 consists of 15 residues. The CDR3 DNA reads TGTGCCACCTCATTGGGTTGGACCGGCACAGATACGCAGTATTTT. Translation: CATSLGWTGTDTQYF.